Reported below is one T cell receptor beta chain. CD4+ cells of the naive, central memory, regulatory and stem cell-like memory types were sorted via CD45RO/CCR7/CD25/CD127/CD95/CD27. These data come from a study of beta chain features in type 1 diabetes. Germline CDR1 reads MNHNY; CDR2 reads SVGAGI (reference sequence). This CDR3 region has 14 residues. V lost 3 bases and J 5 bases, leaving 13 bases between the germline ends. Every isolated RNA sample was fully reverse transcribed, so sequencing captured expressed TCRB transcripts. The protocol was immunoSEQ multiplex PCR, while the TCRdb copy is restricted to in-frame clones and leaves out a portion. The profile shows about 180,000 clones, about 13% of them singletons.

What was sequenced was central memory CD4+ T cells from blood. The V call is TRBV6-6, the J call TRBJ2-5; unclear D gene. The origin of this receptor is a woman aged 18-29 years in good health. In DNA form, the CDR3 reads TGTGCCAGCAGTTATGGTCTGCGGCAGGAGACCCAGTACTTC. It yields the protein CASSYGLRQETQYF.